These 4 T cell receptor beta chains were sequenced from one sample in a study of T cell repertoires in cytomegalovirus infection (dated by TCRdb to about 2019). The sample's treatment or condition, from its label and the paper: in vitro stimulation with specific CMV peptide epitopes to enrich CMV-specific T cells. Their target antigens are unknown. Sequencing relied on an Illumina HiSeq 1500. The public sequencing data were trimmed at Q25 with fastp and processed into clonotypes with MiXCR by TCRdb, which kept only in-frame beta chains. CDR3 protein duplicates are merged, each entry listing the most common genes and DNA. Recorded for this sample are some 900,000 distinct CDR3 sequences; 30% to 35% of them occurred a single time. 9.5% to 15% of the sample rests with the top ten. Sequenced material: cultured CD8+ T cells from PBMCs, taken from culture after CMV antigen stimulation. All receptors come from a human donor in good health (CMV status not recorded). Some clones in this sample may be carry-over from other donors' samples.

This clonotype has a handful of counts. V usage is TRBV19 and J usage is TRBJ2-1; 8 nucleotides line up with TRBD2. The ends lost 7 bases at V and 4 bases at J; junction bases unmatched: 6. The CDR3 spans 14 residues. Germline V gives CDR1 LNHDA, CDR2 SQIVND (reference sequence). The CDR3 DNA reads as TGTGCCAGTATGTTAGCGGGGACTTACAATGAGCAGTTCTTC. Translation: CASMLAGTYNEQFF.

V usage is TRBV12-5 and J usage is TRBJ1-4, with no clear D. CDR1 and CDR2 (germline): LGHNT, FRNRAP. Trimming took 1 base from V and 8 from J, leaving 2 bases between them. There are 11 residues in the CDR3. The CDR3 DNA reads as TGTGCTAGTGGTTTGGGGGAAAAACTGTTTTTT. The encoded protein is CASGLGEKLFF.

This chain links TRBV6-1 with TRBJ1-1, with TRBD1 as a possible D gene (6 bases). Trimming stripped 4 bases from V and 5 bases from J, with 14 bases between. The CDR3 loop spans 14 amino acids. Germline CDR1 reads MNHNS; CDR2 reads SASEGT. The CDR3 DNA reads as TGTGCCAGCAGTGGAAAGGGGGTCATTACTGAAGCTTTCTTT. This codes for CASSGKGVITEAFF.

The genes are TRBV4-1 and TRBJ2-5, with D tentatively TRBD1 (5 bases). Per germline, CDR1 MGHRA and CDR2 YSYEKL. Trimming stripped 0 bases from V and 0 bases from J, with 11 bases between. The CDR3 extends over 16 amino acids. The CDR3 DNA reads TGCGCCAGCAGCCAAGATCCAGGGCCGTACCAAGAGACCCAGTACTTC. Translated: CASSQDPGPYQETQYF.